Listed below are T cell receptor beta chains from one sample, sequenced in a study of OX40 agonist ivuxolimab in advanced cancers. TCRdb's table, derived via immunoSEQ multiplex PCR, lists solely in-frame clones and lacks some. The data show approximately 69,000 clones, about 85% seen once. The starting material was CD4+ or CD8+ T cells sorted from blood, obtained in a trial of the OX40 agonist ivuxolimab. The origin of the receptors is an adult with an advanced solid tumor such as melanoma, head and neck, liver or kidney cancer. The CDR3 runs from the conserved cysteine through the conserved F or W. A D gene is named only where the DNA matches it firmly. Only part of the rows carry a size: once, few, many, or a class if the clone is expanded.

v_gene	d_gene	abundance	j_gene	len	CDR3nt	CDR3aa
TRBV19	TRBD1	once	TRBJ1-1	13	TGTGCCAGTAGTATATCCGGGACAGGGGGCAGGGTCTTT	CASSISGTGGRVF
TRBV4-3	-	-	TRBJ1-1	16	TGCGCCAGCAGCCAAGAGGCACAGGGATGGTACACTGAAGCTTTCTTT	CASSQEAQGWYTEAFF
TRBV2	-	-	TRBJ2-2	15	TGTGCCAGCATGGCGGGCAGTTCGAACACCGGGGAGCTGTTTTTT	CASMAGSSNTGELFF
TRBV19	TRBD1	-	TRBJ1-5	16	TGTGCCAGTAGTAGACAGGGACAGGTGGCAGGCGGGGCCCAGCATTTT	CASSRQGQVAGGAQHF
TRBV7-2	TRBD2	-	TRBJ2-5	14	TGTGCCAGCAGCTTAGGTAGCGGGATAGAGACCCAGTACTTC	CASSLGSGIETQYF
TRBV4-1	-	-	TRBJ1-4	17	TGCGCCAGCAGCCAAGTTGCAAAGGGACCGCTTAATGAAAAACTGTTTTTT	CASSQVAKGPLNEKLFF
TRBV5-4	-	-	TRBJ1-4	14	TGTGCCAGCAGCTCTGGACAGCCTAATGAAAAACTGTTTTTT	CASSSGQPNEKLFF
TRBV4-2	-	-	TRBJ2-5	16	TGTGCCAGCAGCCAAGACCGTGGACAGCGGTGGGAGACCCAGTACTTC	CASSQDRGQRWETQYF
TRBV28	TRBD1	-	TRBJ1-3	13	TGTGCCAGCCTTAGGACAGGAGGAAACACCATATATTTT	CASLRTGGNTIYF
TRBV19	TRBD1	-	TRBJ2-1	15	TGTGCCAGTAGTATAAGGGGGCAGGGTAAGGGTGAGCAGTTCTTC	CASSIRGQGKGEQFF
TRBV5-1	TRBD2	-	TRBJ2-5	16	TGCGCCAGCAGCTTGGGCCCTAGCGGGAAACAAGAGACCCAGTACTTC	CASSLGPSGKQETQYF
TRBV9	TRBD2	-	TRBJ2-2	15	TGTGCCAGCAGCGTAGGGGGGGGTCCCACCGGGGAGCTGTTTTTT	CASSVGGGPTGELFF
TRBV21-1	-	-	TRBJ2-1	14	TGTGCCAGCAGCAAAGATTCTAGCCCCAATGAGCAGTTCTTC	CASSKDSSPNEQFF
TRBV7-2	-	-	TRBJ1-3	15	TGTGCCAGCAGACATAACCAGGGTAGTGGAAACACCATATATTTT	CASRHNQGSGNTIYF
TRBV19	-	few	TRBJ1-6	10	TGTGCCAGTAGAATAGGTCCCCTCCACTTT	CASRIGPLHF
TRBV27	-	-	TRBJ2-3	15	TGTGCCAGCAGTTTTTCAGCACTGAGCACAGATACGCAGTATTTT	CASSFSALSTDTQYF
TRBV9	-	-	TRBJ2-7	15	TGTGCCAGCAGCGTAGGTCCCACTTACTCCTACGAGCAGTACTTC	CASSVGPTYSYEQYF
TRBV25-1	-	-	TRBJ1-5	14	TGTGCCAGCAGTTCGGGGGGGATGAGTCAGCCCCAGCATTTT	CASSSGGMSQPQHF
TRBV2	TRBD2	-	TRBJ2-2	17	TGTGCCAGCAACGGGACTAGCGGGGGGGCCCACACCGGGGAGCTGTTTTTT	CASNGTSGGAHTGELFF
TRBV5-5	TRBD1	-	TRBJ1-1	19	TGTGCCAGCAGCTTTGTGTATCACGAAGGACAGGGAAGGAACACTGAAGCTTTCTTT	CASSFVYHEGQGRNTEAFF
TRBV4-1	TRBD1	-	TRBJ1-3	17	TGCGCCAGCAGCCAGAATCCAGGGGGCACCTCTGGAAACACCATATATTTT	CASSQNPGGTSGNTIYF
TRBV6-6	-	-	TRBJ2-3	16	TGTGCCAGCAGCCCCCCGGGGGATATAGACACAGATACGCAGTATTTT	CASSPPGDIDTDTQYF
TRBV30	-	-	TRBJ1-1	11	TGTGCCTGGGTCAGATGGACTGAAGCTTTCTTT	CAWVRWTEAFF
TRBV19	-	-	TRBJ2-2	16	TGTGCCAGTAGTTGGGGTGGTCTTCTCGGTGGCGGGGAGCTGTTTTTT	CASSWGGLLGGGELFF
TRBV10-2	-	-	TRBJ2-5	15	TGCGCCAGCAGTGCCACTAGCCCAGTTCAAGAGACCCAGTACTTC	CASSATSPVQETQYF
TRBV7-2	-	-	TRBJ2-3	17	TGTGCCAGCAGCTTAGCGGGAGTTGTGGGGAACTCAGATACGCAGTATTTT	CASSLAGVVGNSDTQYF
TRBV9	-	-	TRBJ2-3	18	TGTGCCAGCAGCCTGAACTCAGCAGGGGAGGCGGTCACAGATACGCAGTATTTT	CASSLNSAGEAVTDTQYF
TRBV29-1	-	-	TRBJ2-3	15	TGCAGCGTTGAAGAGGGGGCAAGAAGCACAGATACGCAGTATTTT	CSVEEGARSTDTQYF
TRBV28	TRBD1	-	TRBJ1-5	18	TGTGCCAGCAGTCCCACGAGGACAGGGGGGTTGCGGTACCAGCCCCAGCATTTT	CASSPTRTGGLRYQPQHF
TRBV21-1	-	once	TRBJ1-2	14	TGTGCCAGCAGCAACAAACAGGGCGACTATGGCTACACCTTC	CASSNKQGDYGYTF
TRBV6-5	-	few	TRBJ2-1	11	TGTGCCAGCAGCTATGGAGATGAGCAGTTCTTC	CASSYGDEQFF
TRBV19	TRBD1	-	TRBJ1-5	14	TGTGCCAGTAGTGGACAGGCAGGCAATCAGCCCCAGCATTTT	CASSGQAGNQPQHF
TRBV19	-	-	TRBJ2-1	15	TGTGCCAGTAGTATCTGGGGATATAATAACAATGAGCAGTTCTTC	CASSIWGYNNNEQFF
TRBV14	TRBD2	-	TRBJ2-7	15	TGTGCCAGCAGCCAAGGCCGGGAGGTTGACTACGAGCAGTACTTC	CASSQGREVDYEQYF
TRBV7-2	TRBD2	-	TRBJ2-1	14	TGTGCCAGCAGTACAAGCGGGGGGAGGAATGAGCAGTTCTTC	CASSTSGGRNEQFF
TRBV30	-	-	TRBJ1-1	11	TGTGCCTGGACTAGGGGGGCTGAAGCTTTCTTT	CAWTRGAEAFF
TRBV7-9	TRBD1	-	TRBJ1-3	17	TGTGCCAGCAGGGATGAGGGACAGGGGCTGACTGGAAACACCATATATTTT	CASRDEGQGLTGNTIYF
TRBV7-8	-	-	TRBJ1-6	14	TGTGCCAGCAGCTTCCGCCAGGGAGGCTCACCCCTCCACTTT	CASSFRQGGSPLHF
TRBV19	TRBD1	once	TRBJ1-4	14	TGTGCCAGTACCCCGACAGGGATGTCTGAAAAACTGTTTTTT	CASTPTGMSEKLFF
TRBV19	-	once	TRBJ2-7	13	TGTGCCAGTAGTATTACAGGATCCTACGAGCAGTACTTC	CASSITGSYEQYF
TRBV25-1	TRBD1	-	TRBJ2-7	15	TGTGCCAGCAGTGGCCCCTATGGGACAGGGGACGAGCAGTACTTC	CASSGPYGTGDEQYF
TRBV28	TRBD2	-	TRBJ2-7	15	TGTGCCAGCAGACCCGCCGGGACTAGACTTGTCGAGCAGTACTTC	CASRPAGTRLVEQYF